The 15 T cell receptor beta chains below come from one sample, sequenced in a study of blood T cell repertoires in COVID-19. Profiled with immunoSEQ multiplex PCR; TCRdb holds only in-frame clones, not every one. Among hundreds of thousands of clones listed, around nine tenths were seen once. The sample consisted of peripheral blood. All receptors come from a woman younger than 45 with COVID-19, enrolled during active disease.

The chain links TRBV24-1 to TRBJ1-2, with D uncertain. The CDR3 contains 19 residues. Germline V gives CDR1 KGHDR, CDR2 SFDVKD. Trimming cost V 5 bases and J 0 bases, with 24 bases left between them. The CDR3 DNA sequence: TGTGCCACCAGTGTAAAGTCAGCTCGAAAAGGGAGTACTAACTATGGCTACACCTTC. Translated: CATSVKSARKGSTNYGYTF.

The chain links TRBV6-5 to TRBJ2-2; D not certain. The CDR3 is 12 amino acids. Germline V gene data show CDR1 as MNHEY and CDR2 as SVGAGI. V was shortened by 7 bases and J by 7 bases, with 10 bases between the two germline ends. The CDR3 DNA is TGTGCCAGCACCCCTCTAAGCGGGGAGCTGTTTTTT. The encoded protein is CASTPLSGELFF.

The chain uses TRBV11-3 and TRBJ1-3; D unclear. The ends were cut back, 2 bases at V and 8 bases at J, with 10 bases in the middle. Germline loops: CDR1 SGHNT, CDR2 YENEEA. The length of the CDR3 is 13 residues. The CDR3 region is CASSLYSQDTIYF. The CDR3 DNA is TGTGCCAGCAGCTTATACTCCCAGGACACCATATATTTT.

The V call is TRBV6-2 or TRBV6-3, the J call TRBJ2-3; 10 bases are a match to TRBD1. Germline V gene sequence: CDR1 MNHEY, CDR2 SVGEGT. After removal of 4 bases from V and 5 bases from J, the junction contained 15 bases not matched to a gene. The CDR3 sequence is 18 residues long. CDR3 sequence: CASSFDDYPGQGRDTQYF. The CDR3 DNA is TGTGCCAGCAGTTTCGACGATTACCCGGGACAGGGGCGAGATACGCAGTATTTT.

The chain carries TRBV19 and TRBJ2-7, with 10 bases that match TRBD1. This CDR3 is built from 16 residues. CDR1 is LNHDA and CDR2 is SQIVND in the germline V gene (reference sequence). Losses at the gene ends were 3 bases for V and 7 bases for J; bases not matched to a gene: 12. CDR3 region: CASSMGSGTGVREQYF. The CDR3 nucleotides read TGTGCCAGTAGTATGGGATCCGGGACAGGGGTTAGGGAGCAGTACTTC.

This chain joins TRBV5-1 and TRBJ2-1, with 8 bases matching TRBD1. V lost 0 bases, J lost 3 bases, and 8 bases stayed unmatched. The CDR3 is 17 amino acids. Germline V gene sequence: CDR1 SGHRS, CDR2 YFSETQ. The CDR3 is CASSLARMGQDYNEQFF. The CDR3 bases are TGCGCCAGCAGCTTGGCCCGTATGGGACAGGACTACAATGAGCAGTTCTTC.

The chain links TRBV3-1 (or the pseudogene TRBV3-2) to TRBJ2-5, with TRBD2 matching 12 bases. Trimming at V came to 0 bases and at J to 5 bases, leaving 10 bases not matched to a gene. CDR3 length equals 18 residues. The germline gives CDR1 LGHDT, CDR2 YNNKEL (reference sequence). The CDR3 DNA follows: TGTGCCAGCAGCCAAGATTTGTCTAGCGGGGGGGCCTGGGAGACCCAGTACTTC. This sequence encodes CASSQDLSSGGAWETQYF.

V and J are TRBV15 and TRBJ2-2; possible D gene TRBD1, 6 bases. The germline CDR1 and CDR2 sequences are LNHNV and YYDKDF (reference sequence). The CDR3 is made up of 14 amino acids. V was trimmed by 5 bases and J by 6 bases, leaving 13 bases between them. In nucleotides, the CDR3 is TGTGCCACCAGCCGGTTGACAGGCCCCGGGGAGCTGTTTTTT. This sequence encodes CATSRLTGPGELFF.

This CDR3 is CASSLEAYGYTF. CDR3 nucleotides: TGTGCCAGCAGTCTGGAGGCGTATGGCTACACCTTC. The chain joins TRBV7-9 to TRBJ1-2; D unresolved. In germline, CDR1 is SEHNR, CDR2 FQNEAQ (reference sequence). CDR3 size: 12 residues. The germline V and J ends were trimmed by 6 bases and 5 bases, with 10 bases remaining between them.

The rearrangement links TRBV6-6 to TRBJ2-7, with D unclear. CDR3 size: 15 residues. V lost 5 bases and J 3 bases, leaving 17 bases between the germline ends. Germline V gene data show CDR1 as MNHNY and CDR2 as SVGAGI (reference sequence). The CDR3 DNA follows: TGTGCCAGCAGTCTCGGTCCCACCGATCACTACGAGCAGTACTTC. It specifies CASSLGPTDHYEQYF.

V usage is TRBV7-2 and J usage is TRBJ2-1; 10 nucleotides align to TRBD2. This CDR3 comprises 14 residues. V gave up 4 bases and J gave up 6 bases; unmatched junction bases: 3. Germline V gene lookup returns CDR1 SGHTA and CDR2 FQGNSA. The CDR3 nucleotides read TGTGCCAGCAGCTCGGGACTAGCGCTCAATGAGCAGTTCTTC. Residues: CASSSGLALNEQFF.

The chain employs TRBV7-9 and TRBJ2-3; 7 bases agree with TRBD1. Germline CDR1 SEHNR, CDR2 FQNEAQ (reference sequence). This CDR3 region has 15 residues. V lost 4 bases, J lost 5 bases, and 9 bases stayed unmatched. In nucleotides, the CDR3 is TGTGCCAGCAGCTCTGGACAGGTTATCGTAGATACGCAGTATTTT. This gives the protein CASSSGQVIVDTQYF. Full variable domain (outside the CDR3, taken from reference TRBV7-9 and TRBJ2-3): DTGVSQNPRHKITKRGQNVTFRCDPISEHNRLYWYRQTLGQGPEFLTYFQNEAQLEKSRLLSDRFSAERPKGSFSTLEIQRTEQGDSAMYLCASSSGQVIVDTQYFGPGTRLTVL.

The chain links TRBV18 to TRBJ1-5; D is uncertain. The CDR3 is 13 residues long. Germline-derived CDR1 and CDR2 are KGHSH and LQKENI. Trimming took 2 bases from V and 6 from J, leaving 8 bases between them. The CDR3 loop is CASSPGLVQPQHF. The CDR3 DNA follows: TGTGCCAGCTCACCAGGCCTGGTTCAGCCCCAGCATTTT.

V usage is TRBV6-5 and J usage is TRBJ1-4; D is unresolved. The germline V gene has CDR1 MNHEY and CDR2 SVGAGI. Trimming stripped 6 bases from V and 8 bases from J, with 16 bases between. The CDR3 is 14 residues long. This CDR3 reads CASSRTAGSEKLFF. CDR3 nucleotides: TGTGCCAGCAGCCGGACTGCGGGATCAGAAAAACTGTTTTTT.

The chain uses TRBV4-1 and TRBJ1-2, with D possibly being TRBD1 (6 bases). This CDR3 region has 15 residues. The V gene lost 1 base and the J gene lost 4 bases, with 13 bases spanning the gap. CDR1 is MGHRA and CDR2 is YSYEKL in the germline V gene. The CDR3, as DNA: TGCGCCAGCAGCCAAGCCAGGGGCTCCCTCTATGGCTACACCTTC. Encoded protein: CASSQARGSLYGYTF.